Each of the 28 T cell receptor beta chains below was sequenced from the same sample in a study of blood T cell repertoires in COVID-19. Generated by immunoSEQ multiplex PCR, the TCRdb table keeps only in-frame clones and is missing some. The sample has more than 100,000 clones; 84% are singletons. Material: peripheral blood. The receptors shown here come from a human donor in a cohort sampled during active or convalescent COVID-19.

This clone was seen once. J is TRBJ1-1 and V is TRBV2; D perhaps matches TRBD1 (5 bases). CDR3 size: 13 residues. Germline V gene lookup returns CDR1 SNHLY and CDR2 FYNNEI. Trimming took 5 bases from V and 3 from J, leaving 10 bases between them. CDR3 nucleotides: TGTGCCAGCAGTTCAGGGATTTACACTGAAGCTTTCTTT. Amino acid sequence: CASSSGIYTEAFF.

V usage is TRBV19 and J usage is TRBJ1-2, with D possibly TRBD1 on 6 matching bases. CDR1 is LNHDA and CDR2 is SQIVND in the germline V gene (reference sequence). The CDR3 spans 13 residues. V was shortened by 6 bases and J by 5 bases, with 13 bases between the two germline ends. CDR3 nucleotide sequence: TGTGCCAGTAGGCCCTCAGGGGAGTATGGCTACACCTTC. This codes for CASRPSGEYGYTF.

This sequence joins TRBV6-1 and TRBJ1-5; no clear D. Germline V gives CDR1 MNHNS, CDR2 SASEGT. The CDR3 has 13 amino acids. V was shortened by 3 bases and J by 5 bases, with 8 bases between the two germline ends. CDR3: CASSDRRDQPQHF. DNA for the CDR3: TGTGCCAGCAGTGATAGAAGAGATCAGCCCCAGCATTTT.

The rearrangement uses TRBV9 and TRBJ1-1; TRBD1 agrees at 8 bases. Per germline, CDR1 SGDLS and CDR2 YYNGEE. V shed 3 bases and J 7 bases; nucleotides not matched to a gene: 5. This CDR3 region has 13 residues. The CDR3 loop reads CASSADGQGEAFF. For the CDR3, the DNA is TGTGCCAGCAGCGCGGATGGACAGGGTGAAGCTTTCTTT.

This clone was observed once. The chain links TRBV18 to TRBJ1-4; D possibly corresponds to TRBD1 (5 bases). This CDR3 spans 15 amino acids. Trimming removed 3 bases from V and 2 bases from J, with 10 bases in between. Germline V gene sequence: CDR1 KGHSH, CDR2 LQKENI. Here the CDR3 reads CASSPGHGTNEKLFF. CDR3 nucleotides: TGTGCCAGCTCACCCGGACACGGCACTAATGAAAAACTGTTTTTT.

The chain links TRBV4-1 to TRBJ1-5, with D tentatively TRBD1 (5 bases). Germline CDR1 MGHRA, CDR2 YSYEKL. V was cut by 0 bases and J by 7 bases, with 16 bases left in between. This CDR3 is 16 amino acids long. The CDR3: CASSQDRNRLDQPQHF. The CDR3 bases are TGCGCCAGCAGCCAAGATCGGAACAGGTTGGACCAGCCCCAGCATTTT.

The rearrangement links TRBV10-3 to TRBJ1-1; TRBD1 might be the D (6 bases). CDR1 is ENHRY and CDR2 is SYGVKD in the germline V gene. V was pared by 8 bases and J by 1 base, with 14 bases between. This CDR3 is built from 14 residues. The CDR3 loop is CAIGTGRGNTEAFF. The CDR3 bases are TGTGCCATCGGTACAGGGAGGGGGAACACTGAAGCTTTCTTT.

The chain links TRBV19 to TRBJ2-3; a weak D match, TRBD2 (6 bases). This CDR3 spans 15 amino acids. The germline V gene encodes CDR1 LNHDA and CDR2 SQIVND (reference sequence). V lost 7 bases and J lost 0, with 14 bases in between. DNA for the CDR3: TGTGCCAGTAAAAGACGTGCGGGAAGCACAGATACGCAGTATTTT. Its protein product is CASKRRAGSTDTQYF.

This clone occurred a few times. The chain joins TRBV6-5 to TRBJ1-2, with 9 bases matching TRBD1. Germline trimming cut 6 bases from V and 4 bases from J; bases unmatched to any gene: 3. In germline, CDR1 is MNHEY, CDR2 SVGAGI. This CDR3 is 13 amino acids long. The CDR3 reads CASRHRGPYGYTF. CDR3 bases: TGTGCCAGCAGGCACAGGGGGCCCTATGGCTACACCTTC.

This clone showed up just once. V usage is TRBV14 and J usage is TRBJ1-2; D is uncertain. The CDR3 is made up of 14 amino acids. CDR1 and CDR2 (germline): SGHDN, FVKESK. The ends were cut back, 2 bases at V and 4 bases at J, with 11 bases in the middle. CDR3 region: CASSQSGRSYGYTF. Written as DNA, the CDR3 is TGTGCCAGCAGCCAATCTGGGAGGAGCTATGGCTACACCTTC.

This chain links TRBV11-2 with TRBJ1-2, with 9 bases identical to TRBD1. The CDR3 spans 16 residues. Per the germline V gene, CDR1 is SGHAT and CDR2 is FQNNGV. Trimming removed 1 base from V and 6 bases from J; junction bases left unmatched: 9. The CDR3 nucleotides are TGTGCCAGCAGCTTAGTCTCTACAGGGGGCAGAAATGGCTACACCTTC. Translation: CASSLVSTGGRNGYTF.

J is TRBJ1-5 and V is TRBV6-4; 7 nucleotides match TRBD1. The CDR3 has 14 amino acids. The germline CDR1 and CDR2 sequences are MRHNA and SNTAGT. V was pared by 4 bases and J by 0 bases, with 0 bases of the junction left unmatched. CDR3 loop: CASSGQGSNQPQHF. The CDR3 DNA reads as TGTGCCAGCAGTGGACAGGGTAGCAATCAGCCCCAGCATTTT.

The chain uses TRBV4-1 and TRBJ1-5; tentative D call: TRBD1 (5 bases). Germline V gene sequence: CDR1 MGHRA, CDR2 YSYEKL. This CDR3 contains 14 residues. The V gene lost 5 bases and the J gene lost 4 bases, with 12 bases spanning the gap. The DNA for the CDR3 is TGCGCCAGCAGCGATACAGGTCGGAATCAGCCCCAGCATTTT. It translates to CASSDTGRNQPQHF.

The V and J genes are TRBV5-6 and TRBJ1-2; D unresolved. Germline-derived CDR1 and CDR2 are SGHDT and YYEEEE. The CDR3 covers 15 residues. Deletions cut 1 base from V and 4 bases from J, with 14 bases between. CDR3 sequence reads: CASSLYSIDGYGYTF. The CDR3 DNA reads TGTGCCAGCAGCTTGTATAGCATAGATGGCTATGGCTACACCTTC. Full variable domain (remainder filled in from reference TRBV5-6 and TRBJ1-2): DAGVTQSPTHLIKTRGQQVTLRCSPKSGHDTVSWYQQALGQGPQFIFQYYEEEERQRGNFPDRFSGHQFPNYSSELNVNALLLGDSALYLCASSLYSIDGYGYTFGSGTRLTVV.

The CDR3 DNA sequence: TGTGCCAGCAGCTTAGATCTAGCAGATTGGGAGACCCAGTACTTC. Its protein is CASSLDLADWETQYF. The chain carries TRBV7-2 and TRBJ2-5, with D perhaps TRBD2 (5 bases). CDR3 size: 15 residues. Trimming cost V 1 base and J 5 bases, with 14 bases left between them. Germline CDR1 reads SGHTA; CDR2 reads FQGNSA.

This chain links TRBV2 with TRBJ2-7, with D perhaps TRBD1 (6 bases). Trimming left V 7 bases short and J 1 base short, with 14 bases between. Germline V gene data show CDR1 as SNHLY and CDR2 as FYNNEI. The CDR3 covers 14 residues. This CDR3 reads CASNTGSLSYEQYF. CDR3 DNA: TGTGCCAGCAATACAGGGTCCCTTTCCTACGAGCAGTACTTC.

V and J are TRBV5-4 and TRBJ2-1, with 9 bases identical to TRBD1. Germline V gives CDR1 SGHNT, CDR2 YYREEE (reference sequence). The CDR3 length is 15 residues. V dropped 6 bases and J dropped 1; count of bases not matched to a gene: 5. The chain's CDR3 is CASTAGTGSYNEQFF. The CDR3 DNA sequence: TGTGCCAGCACCGCCGGGACAGGGTCCTACAATGAGCAGTTCTTC.

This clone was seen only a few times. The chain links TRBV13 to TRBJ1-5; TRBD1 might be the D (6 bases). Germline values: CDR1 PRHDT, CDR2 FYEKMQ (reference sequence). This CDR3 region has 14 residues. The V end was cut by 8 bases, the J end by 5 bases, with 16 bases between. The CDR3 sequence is CASSRGGMHQPQHF. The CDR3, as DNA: TGTGCCAGCTCGAGGGGGGGGATGCATCAGCCCCAGCATTTT.

The CDR3 bases are TGTGCCAGCAGTAGACAGGGGTCCGGGGAGCTGTTTTTT. Translation gives CASSRQGSGELFF. The chain has TRBV6-5 and TRBJ2-2, with 8 bases aligning to TRBD1. Germline CDR1 MNHEY, CDR2 SVGAGI. The CDR3 sequence is 13 residues long. Trimming cost V 5 bases and J 6 bases; bases outside gene matches: 2.

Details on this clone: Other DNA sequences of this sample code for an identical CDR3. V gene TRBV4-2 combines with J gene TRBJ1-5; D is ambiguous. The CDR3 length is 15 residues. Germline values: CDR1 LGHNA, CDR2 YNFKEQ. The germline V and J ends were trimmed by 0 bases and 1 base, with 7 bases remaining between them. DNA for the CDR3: TGTGCCAGCAGCCAAGATTTAGCGAGCAATCAGCCCCAGCATTTT. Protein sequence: CASSQDLASNQPQHF.

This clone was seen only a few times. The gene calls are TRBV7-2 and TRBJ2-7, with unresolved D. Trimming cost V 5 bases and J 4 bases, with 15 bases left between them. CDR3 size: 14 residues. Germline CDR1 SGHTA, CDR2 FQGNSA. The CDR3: CASSIILWAYEQYF. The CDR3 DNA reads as TGTGCCAGCAGCATAATTCTGTGGGCGTACGAGCAGTACTTC. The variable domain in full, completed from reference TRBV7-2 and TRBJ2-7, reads GAGVSQSPSNKVTEKGKDVELRCDPISGHTALYWYRQSLGQGLEFLIYFQGNSAPDKSGLPSDRFSAERTGGSVSTLTIQRTQQEDSAVYLCASSIILWAYEQYFGPGTRLTVT.

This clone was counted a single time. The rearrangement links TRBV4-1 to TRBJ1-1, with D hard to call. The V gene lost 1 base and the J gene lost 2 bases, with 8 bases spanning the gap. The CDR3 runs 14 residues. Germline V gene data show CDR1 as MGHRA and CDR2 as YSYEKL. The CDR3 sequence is CASSQVYLNTEAFF. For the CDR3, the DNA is TGCGCCAGCAGCCAAGTTTATCTTAACACTGAAGCTTTCTTT.

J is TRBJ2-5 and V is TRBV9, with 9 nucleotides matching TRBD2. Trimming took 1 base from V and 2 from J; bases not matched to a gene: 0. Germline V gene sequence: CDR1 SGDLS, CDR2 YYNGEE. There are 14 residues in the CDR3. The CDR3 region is CASSVSGGQETQYF. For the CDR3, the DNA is TGTGCCAGCAGCGTAAGCGGGGGGCAAGAGACCCAGTACTTC.

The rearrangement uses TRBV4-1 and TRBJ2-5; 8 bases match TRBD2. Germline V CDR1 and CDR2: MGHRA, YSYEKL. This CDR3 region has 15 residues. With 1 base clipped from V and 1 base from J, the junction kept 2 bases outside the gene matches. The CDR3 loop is CASSQASGSQETQYF. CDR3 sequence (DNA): TGCGCCAGCAGCCAAGCTAGCGGGTCCCAAGAGACCCAGTACTTC.

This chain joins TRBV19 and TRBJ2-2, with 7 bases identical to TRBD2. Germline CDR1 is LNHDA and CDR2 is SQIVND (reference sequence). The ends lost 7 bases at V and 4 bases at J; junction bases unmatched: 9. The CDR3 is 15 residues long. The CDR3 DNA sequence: TGTGCCAGTAATCTCGGGGGGACCTTCACCGGGGAGCTGTTTTTT. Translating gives CASNLGGTFTGELFF. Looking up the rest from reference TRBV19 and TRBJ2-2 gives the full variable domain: DGGITQSPKYLFRKEGQNVTLSCEQNLNHDAMYWYRQDPGQGLRLIYYSQIVNDFQKGDIAEGYSVSREKKESFPLTVTSAQKNPTAFYLCASNLGGTFTGELFFGEGSRLTVL.

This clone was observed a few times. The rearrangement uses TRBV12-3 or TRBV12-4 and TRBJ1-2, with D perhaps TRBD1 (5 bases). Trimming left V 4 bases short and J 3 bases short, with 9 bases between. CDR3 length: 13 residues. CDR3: CASSSGFDYGYTF. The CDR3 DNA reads TGTGCCAGCAGTTCAGGGTTTGACTATGGCTACACCTTC.

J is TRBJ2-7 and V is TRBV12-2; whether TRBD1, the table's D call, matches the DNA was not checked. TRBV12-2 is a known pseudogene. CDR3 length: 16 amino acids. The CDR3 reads CASRPKAGQGIYEQYF. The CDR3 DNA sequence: TGTGCAAGTCGCCCCAAGGCGGGACAGGGTATCTACGAGCAGTACTTC.

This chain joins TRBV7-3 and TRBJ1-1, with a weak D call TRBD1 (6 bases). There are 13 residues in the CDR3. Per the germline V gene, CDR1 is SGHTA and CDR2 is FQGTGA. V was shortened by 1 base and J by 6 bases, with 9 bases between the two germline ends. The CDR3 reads CASSLNREAEAFF. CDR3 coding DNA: TGTGCCAGCAGCTTAAACAGGGAAGCTGAAGCTTTCTTT.